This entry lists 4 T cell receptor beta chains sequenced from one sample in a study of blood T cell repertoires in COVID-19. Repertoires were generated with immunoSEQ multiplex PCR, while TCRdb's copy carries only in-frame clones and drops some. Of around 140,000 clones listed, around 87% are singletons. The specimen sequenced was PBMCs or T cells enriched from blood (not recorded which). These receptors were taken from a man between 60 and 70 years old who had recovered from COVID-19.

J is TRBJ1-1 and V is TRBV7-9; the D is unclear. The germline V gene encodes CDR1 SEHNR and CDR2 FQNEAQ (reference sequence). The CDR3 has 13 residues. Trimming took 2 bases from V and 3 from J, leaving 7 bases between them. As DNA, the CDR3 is TGTGCCAGCAGCTTAAGTCAGGACACTGAAGCTTTCTTT. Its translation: CASSLSQDTEAFF.

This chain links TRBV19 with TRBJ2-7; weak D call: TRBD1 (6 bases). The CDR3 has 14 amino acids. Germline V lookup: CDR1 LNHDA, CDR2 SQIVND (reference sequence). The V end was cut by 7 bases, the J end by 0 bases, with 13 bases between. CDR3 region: CASKAGQTSYEQYF. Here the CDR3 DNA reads TGTGCCAGTAAGGCAGGACAGACCTCCTACGAGCAGTACTTC.

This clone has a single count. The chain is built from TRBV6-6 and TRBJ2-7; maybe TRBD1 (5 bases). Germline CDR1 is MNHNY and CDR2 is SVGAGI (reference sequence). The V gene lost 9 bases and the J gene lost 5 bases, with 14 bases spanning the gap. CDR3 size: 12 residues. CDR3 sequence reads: CASSREFHEQYF. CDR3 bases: TGTGCCAGTAGCAGGGAATTCCACGAGCAGTACTTC.

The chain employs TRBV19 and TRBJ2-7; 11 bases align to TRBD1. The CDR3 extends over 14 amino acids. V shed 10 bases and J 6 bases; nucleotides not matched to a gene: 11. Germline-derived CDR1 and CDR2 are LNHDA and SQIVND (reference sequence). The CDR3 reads CATKEGTGGGEQYF. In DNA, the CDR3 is TGTGCCACCAAGGAAGGGACAGGGGGTGGCGAGCAGTACTTC.